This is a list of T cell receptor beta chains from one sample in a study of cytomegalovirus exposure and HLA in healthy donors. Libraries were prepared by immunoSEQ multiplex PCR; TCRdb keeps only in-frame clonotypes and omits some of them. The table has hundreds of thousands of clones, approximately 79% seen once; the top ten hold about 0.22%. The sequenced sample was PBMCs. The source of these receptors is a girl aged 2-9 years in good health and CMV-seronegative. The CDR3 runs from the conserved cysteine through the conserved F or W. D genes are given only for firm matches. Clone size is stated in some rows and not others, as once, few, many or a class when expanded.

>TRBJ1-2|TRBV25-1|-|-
TGTGCCAGCAGCAGAACACTCAGGGGCCGGTTGGGCTATGGCTACACCTTC
CASSRTLRGRLGYGYTF
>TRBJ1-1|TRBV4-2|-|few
TGTGCCAGCAGTACACAGAACACTGAAGCTTTCTTT
CASSTQNTEAFF
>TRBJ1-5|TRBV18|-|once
TGTGCCAGCTCACAAACCTGGAGGGATCAGCCCCAGCATTTT
CASSQTWRDQPQHF
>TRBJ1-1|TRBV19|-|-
TGTGCCAGTAGGGGGCCGACATGGAACACTGAAGCTTTCTTT
CASRGPTWNTEAFF
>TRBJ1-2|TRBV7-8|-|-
TGTGCCAGCAGCTTATCTCCGGGGAGGGTCTCCTATGGCTACACCTTC
CASSLSPGRVSYGYTF
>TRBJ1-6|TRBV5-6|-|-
TGTGCCAGCAGCCCTACGGTTTCCGCAAACTCATATAATTCACCCCTCCACTTT
CASSPTVSANSYNSPLHF
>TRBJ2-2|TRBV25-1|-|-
TGTGCCAGCAGTGACTCCACGGGGAACACCGGGGAGCTGTTTTTT
CASSDSTGNTGELFF
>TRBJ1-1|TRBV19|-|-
TGTGCCAGTAAAGGGGGACGGTCGGTAGCTTTCTTT
CASKGGRSVAFF
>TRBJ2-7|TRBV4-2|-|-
TGTGCCAGCAGCAGCGCCAGGGGAGTCTACGAGCAGTACTTC
CASSSARGVYEQYF
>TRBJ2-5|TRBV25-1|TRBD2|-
TGTGCCAGCAGTGAATTCAAAGCGGGGGTAGAGACCCAGTACTTC
CASSEFKAGVETQYF
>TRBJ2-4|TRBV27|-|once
TGTGCCAGCAGTTTACGAGGGATCGCCAAAAACATTCAGTACTTC
CASSLRGIAKNIQYF
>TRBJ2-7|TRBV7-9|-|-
TGTGCCAGCAGCCCCACAGGTTCCTTTTACGAGCAGTACTTC
CASSPTGSFYEQYF
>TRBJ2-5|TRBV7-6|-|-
TGTGCCAGCAGGTCGGGGGGCCAGACCCAGTACTTC
CASRSGGQTQYF
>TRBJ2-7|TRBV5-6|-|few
TGTGCCAGCAGCGCCCGGAGGGCCAAGACTTCAACCTACGAGCAGTACTTC
CASSARRAKTSTYEQYF
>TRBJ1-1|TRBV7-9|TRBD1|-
TGTGCCAGCAGCTCCACAGGGGGGGACACTGAAGCTTTCTTT
CASSSTGGDTEAFF
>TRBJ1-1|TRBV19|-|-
TGTGCCAGTAGTCTCGCCCCCGGGGGGGGGACTGAAGCTTTCTTT
CASSLAPGGGTEAFF
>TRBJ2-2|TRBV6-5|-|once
TGTGCCAGCATTTCCTCACCCGGACAGAACACCGGGGAGCTGTTTTTT
CASISSPGQNTGELFF
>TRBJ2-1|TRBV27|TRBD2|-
TGTGCCAGCAGTTTAGCCGGGACTAGCATTTATGAGCAGTTCTTC
CASSLAGTSIYEQFF
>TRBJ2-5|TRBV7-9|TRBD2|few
TGTGCCAGCAGCTTGCTAGGGACTAGGGAAGAGACCCAGTACTTC
CASSLLGTREETQYF
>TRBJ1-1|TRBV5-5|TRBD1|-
TGTGCCAGCAGCTTGGTCGGACAGGGTCACACTGAAGCTTTCTTT
CASSLVGQGHTEAFF
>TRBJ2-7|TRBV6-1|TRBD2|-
TGTGCCAGCTCCGGGACTAGTCGCGAGCAGTACTTC
CASSGTSREQYF
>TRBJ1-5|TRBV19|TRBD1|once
TGTGCCAGTAGTATAACCTTGACAGGGTTGGGTCAGCCCCAGCATTTT
CASSITLTGLGQPQHF
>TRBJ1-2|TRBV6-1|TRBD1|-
TGTGCCAGCTCAGACAGGGTTACCTATGGCTACACCTTC
CASSDRVTYGYTF
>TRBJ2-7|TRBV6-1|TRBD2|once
TGTGCCAGCGGCGTCAGCGGGGGTGCTGCCTACGAGCAGTACTTC
CASGVSGGAAYEQYF
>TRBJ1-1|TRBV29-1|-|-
TGCAGCGTTGAACTCCTTAGCGTGGGCACTGAAGCTTTCTTT
CSVELLSVGTEAFF
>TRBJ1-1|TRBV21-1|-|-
TGTGCCAGCAGACAGGGGGGCACCGAAGCTTTCTTT
CASRQGGTEAFF
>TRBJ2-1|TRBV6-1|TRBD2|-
TGTGCCAGCAGTGAAGGTGTTCGGGAGGGTGAGCAGTTCTTC
CASSEGVREGEQFF
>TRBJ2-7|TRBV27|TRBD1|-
TGTGCCAGCAGTCAACGACAGGGGCTAAGGTACGAGCAGTACTTC
CASSQRQGLRYEQYF
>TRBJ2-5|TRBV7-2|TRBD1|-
TGTGCCAGCAGTCGGACAGGGTTTCGAGAGACCCAGTACTTC
CASSRTGFRETQYF
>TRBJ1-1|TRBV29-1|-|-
TGCAGCGTTGAAGATGGGAAGGTTTTCGGGAAAGCTTTCTTT
CSVEDGKVFGKAFF
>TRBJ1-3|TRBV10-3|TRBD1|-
TGTGCCATCAGTGAGTCTTGGGACAGGGTGGTTGGAAACACCATATATTTT
CAISESWDRVVGNTIYF
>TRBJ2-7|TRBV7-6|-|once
TGTGCCAGCAGCCGCACTAGCCACAGCTCCTACGAGCAGTACTTC
CASSRTSHSSYEQYF
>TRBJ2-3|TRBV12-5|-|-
TGTGCTAGTGGTTTGGGGACTATAACAGATACGCAGTATTTT
CASGLGTITDTQYF
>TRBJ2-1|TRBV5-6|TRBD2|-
TGTGCCAGCAGCCAGGCGCCCACTAGCGGGAGGGTACAGTTCTTC
CASSQAPTSGRVQFF
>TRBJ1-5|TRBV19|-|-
TGTGCCAGTAGTATTTCGGGGGGTGGCAATCAGCCCCAGCATTTT
CASSISGGGNQPQHF
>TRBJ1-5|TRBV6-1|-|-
TGTGCCAGCAGCCCAGACGGGGGTAATCAGCCCCAGCATTTT
CASSPDGGNQPQHF
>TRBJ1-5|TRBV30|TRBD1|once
TGTGCCTGGAGTGGGGCCGGGATAGGGGGCGGTCAGCCCCAGCATTTT
CAWSGAGIGGGQPQHF
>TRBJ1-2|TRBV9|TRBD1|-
TGTGCCAGCAGCGTAGGAGATACAGGGGGCGTCTATGGCTACACCTTC
CASSVGDTGGVYGYTF
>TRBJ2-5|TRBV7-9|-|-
TGTGCCAGCCAACCCTTTCCGGGACTCCCAGAGACCCAGTACTTC
CASQPFPGLPETQYF
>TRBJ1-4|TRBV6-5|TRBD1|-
TGTGCCAGCGGGAACACAGGGGTTGTGGGGGAAAAACTGTTTTTT
CASGNTGVVGEKLFF
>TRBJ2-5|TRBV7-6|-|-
TGTGCCAGCAGCTTAGTGCTGGGGGGAGAGACCCAGTACTTC
CASSLVLGGETQYF
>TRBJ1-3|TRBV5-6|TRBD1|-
TGTGCCAGCAGCGACCTGGACAGGGTGGCTGGAAACACCATATATTTT
CASSDLDRVAGNTIYF